This T cell receptor (beta chain) was captured by sequencing in a study of neurological immune-mediated disorders. V lost 1 base and J lost 7; bases outside the gene matches: 2. Germline V gene data show CDR1 as DFQATT and CDR2 as SNEGSKA (reference sequence). This CDR3 has 12 residues. Over 200 million TCR-beta sequences from 15-18 subjects came from every sequencing run. One entry per CDR3 protein results from TCRdb running MiXCR on the 5' RACE reads. The sample records approximately 86,000 distinct CDR3 sequences, 2.5% to 3% being singletons. This clonotype showed up many times. The rearrangement links TRBV20-1 to TRBJ2-3; 7 bases fit TRBD2. This receptor was identified in a woman aged 25 to 39 with multiple sclerosis. Sequenced input: PBMCs. As DNA, the CDR3 is TGCAGTGCTAGAGGGGGGGGTCATACGCAGTATTTT. Its translation is CSARGGGHTQYF.